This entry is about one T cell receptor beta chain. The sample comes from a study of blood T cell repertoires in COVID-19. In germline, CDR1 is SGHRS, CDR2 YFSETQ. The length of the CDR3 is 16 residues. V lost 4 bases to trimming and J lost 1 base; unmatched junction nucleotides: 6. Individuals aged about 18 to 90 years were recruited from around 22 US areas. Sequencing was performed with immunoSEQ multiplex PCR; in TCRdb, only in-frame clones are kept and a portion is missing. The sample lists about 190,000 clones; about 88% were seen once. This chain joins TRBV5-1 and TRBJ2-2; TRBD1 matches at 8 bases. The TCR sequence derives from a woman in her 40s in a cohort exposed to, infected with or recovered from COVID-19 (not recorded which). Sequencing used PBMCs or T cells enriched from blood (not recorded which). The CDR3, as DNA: TGCGCCAGCAGCCACCCCGGGACAGGGAACACCGGGGAGCTGTTTTTT. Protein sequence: CASSHPGTGNTGELFF. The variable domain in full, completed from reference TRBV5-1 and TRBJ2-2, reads KAGVTQTPRYLIKTRGQQVTLSCSPISGHRSVSWYQQTPGQGLQFLFEYFSETQRNKGNFPGRFSGRQFSNSRSEMNVSTLELGDSALYLCASSHPGTGNTGELFFGEGSRLTVL.